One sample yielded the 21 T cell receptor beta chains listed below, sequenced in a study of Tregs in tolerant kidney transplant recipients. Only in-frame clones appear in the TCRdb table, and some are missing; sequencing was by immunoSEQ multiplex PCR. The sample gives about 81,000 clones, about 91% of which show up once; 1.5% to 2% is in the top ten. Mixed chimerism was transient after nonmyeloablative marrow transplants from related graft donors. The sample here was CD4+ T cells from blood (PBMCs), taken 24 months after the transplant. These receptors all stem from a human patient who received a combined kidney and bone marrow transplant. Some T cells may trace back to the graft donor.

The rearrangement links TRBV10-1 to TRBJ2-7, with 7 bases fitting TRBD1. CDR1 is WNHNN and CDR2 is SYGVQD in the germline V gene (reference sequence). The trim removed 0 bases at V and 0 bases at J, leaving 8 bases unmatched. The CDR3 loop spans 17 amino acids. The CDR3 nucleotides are TGCGCCAGCAGTGAGTCGAGAGGGGGCAGACACTCCTACGAGCAGTACTTC. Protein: CASSESRGGRHSYEQYF.

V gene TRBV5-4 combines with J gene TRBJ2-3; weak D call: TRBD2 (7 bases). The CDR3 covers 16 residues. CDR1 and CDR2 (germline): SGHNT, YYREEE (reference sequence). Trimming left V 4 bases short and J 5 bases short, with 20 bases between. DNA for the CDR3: TGTGCCAGCAGCCCTTCGCTGAGGGGGGGCAAAGATACGCAGTATTTT. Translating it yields CASSPSLRGGKDTQYF.

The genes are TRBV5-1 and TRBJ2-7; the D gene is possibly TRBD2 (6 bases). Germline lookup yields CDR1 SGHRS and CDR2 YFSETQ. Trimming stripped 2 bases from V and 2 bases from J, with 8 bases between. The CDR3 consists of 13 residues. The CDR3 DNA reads TGCGCCAGCAGCTTTGCGGGGACCTACGAGCAGTACTTC. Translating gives CASSFAGTYEQYF.

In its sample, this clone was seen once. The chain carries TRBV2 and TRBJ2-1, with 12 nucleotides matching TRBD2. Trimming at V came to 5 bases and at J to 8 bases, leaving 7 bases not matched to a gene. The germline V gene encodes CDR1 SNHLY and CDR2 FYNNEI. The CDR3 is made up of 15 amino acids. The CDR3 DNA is TGTGCCAGCAGTACCCCTAGCGGGGGGGCCGATGAGCAGTTCTTC. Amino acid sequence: CASSTPSGGADEQFF.

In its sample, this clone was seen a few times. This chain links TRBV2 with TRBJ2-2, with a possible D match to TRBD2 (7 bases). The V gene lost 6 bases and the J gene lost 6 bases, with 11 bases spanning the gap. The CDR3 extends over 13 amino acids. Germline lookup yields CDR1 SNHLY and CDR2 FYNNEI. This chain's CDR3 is CASRWGGPGELFF. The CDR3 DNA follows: TGTGCCAGCAGGTGGGGGGGCCCCGGGGAGCTGTTTTTT.

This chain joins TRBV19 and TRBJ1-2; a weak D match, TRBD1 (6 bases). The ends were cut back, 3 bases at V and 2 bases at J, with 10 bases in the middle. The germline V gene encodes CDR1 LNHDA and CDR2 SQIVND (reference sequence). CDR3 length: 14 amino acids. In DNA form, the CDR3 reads TGTGCCAGTAGTATTGGCAGGGGCAACTATGGCTACACCTTC. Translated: CASSIGRGNYGYTF.

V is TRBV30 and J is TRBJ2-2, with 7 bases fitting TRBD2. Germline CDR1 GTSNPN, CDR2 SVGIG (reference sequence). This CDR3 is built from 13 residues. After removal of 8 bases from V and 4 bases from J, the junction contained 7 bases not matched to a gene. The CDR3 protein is CAGEGYITGELFF. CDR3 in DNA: TGTGCCGGGGAGGGTTATATCACCGGGGAGCTGTTTTTT.

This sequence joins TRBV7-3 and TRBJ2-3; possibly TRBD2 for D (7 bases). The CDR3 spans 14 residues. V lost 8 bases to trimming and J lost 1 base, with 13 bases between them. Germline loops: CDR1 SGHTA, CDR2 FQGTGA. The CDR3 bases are TGTGCCAGCTCGAGGGGGGGCGGCACAGATACGCAGTATTTT. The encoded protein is CASSRGGGTDTQYF.

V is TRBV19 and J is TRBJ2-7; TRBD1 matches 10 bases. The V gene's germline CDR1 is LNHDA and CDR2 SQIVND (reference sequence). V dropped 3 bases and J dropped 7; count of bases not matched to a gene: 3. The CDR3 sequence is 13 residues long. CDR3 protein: CASSMGTGDEQYF. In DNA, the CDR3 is TGTGCCAGTAGTATGGGGACAGGGGATGAGCAGTACTTC. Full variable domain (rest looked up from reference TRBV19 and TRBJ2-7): DGGITQSPKYLFRKEGQNVTLSCEQNLNHDAMYWYRQDPGQGLRLIYYSQIVNDFQKGDIAEGYSVSREKKESFPLTVTSAQKNPTAFYLCASSMGTGDEQYFGPGTRLTVT.

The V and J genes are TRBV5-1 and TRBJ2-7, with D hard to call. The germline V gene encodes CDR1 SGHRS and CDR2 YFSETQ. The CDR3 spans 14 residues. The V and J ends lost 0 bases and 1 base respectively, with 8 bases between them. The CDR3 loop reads CASSLVQPSYEQYF. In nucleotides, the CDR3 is TGCGCCAGCAGCTTGGTACAGCCATCCTACGAGCAGTACTTC. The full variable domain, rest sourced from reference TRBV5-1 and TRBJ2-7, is KAGVTQTPRYLIKTRGQQVTLSCSPISGHRSVSWYQQTPGQGLQFLFEYFSETQRNKGNFPGRFSGRQFSNSRSEMNVSTLELGDSALYLCASSLVQPSYEQYFGPGTRLTVT.

CDR3 coding DNA: TGTGCCAGTAGTACAGGGGGCGTTAAGAACACTGAAGCTTTCTTT. Protein sequence: CASSTGGVKNTEAFF. J is TRBJ1-1 and V is TRBV19; 8 positions agree with TRBD1. V gave up 4 bases and J gave up 1 base; unmatched junction bases: 5. The CDR3 runs to 15 residues. Germline V gene data show CDR1 as LNHDA and CDR2 as SQIVND (reference sequence).

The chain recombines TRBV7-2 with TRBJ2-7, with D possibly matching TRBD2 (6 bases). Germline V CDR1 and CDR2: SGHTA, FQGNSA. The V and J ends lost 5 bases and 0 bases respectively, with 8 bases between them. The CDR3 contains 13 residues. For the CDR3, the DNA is TGTGCCAGCAGCCGGGACTTCTCCTACGAGCAGTACTTC. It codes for CASSRDFSYEQYF.

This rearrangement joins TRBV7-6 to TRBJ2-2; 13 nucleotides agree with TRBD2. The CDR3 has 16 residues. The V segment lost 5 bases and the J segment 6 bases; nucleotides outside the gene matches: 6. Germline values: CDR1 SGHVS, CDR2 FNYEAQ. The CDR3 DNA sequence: TGTGCCAGCAGCACCCGACTAGCGGGAGGTCCCGGGGAGCTGTTTTTT. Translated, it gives CASSTRLAGGPGELFF. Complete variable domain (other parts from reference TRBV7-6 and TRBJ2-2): GAGVSQSPRYKVTKRGQDVALRCDPISGHVSLYWYRQALGQGPEFLTYFNYEAQQDKSGLPNDRFSAERPEGSISTLTIQRTEQRDSAMYRCASSTRLAGGPGELFFGEGSRLTVL.

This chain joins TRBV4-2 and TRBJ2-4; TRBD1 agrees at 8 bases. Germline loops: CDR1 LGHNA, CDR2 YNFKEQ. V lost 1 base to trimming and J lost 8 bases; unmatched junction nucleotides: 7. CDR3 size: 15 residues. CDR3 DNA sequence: TGTGCCAGCAGCCAAGTTCAGCAGGGGGCGGACATTCAGTACTTC. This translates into CASSQVQQGADIQYF.

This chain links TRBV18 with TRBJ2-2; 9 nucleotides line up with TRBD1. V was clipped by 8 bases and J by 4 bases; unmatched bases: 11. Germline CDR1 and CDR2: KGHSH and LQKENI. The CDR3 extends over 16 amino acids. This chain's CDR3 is CASPQGQGRTTGELFF. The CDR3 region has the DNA TGTGCCAGCCCACAGGGACAGGGACGAACCACCGGGGAGCTGTTTTTT.

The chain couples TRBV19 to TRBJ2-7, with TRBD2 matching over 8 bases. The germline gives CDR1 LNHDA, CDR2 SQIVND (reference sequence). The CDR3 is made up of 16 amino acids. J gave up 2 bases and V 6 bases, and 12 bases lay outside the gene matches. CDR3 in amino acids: CASSDPGLERTYEQYF. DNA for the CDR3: TGTGCCAGTAGCGACCCGGGACTAGAGAGGACCTACGAGCAGTACTTC.

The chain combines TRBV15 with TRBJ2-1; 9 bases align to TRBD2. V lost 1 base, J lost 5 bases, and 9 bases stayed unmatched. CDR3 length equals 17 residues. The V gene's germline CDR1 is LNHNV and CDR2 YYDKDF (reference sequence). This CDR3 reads CATSRVPDLAGDNEQFF. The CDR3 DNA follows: TGTGCCACCAGCAGAGTGCCCGATTTAGCGGGGGACAATGAGCAGTTCTTC.

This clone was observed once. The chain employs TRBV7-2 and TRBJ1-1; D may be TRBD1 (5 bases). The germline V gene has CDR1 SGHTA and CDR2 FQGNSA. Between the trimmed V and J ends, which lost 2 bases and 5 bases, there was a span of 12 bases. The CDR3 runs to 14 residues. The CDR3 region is CASSLTGGGTEAFF. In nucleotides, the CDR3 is TGTGCCAGCAGCTTAACAGGCGGGGGAACTGAAGCTTTCTTT. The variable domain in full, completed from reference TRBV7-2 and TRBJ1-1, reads GAGVSQSPSNKVTEKGKDVELRCDPISGHTALYWYRQSLGQGLEFLIYFQGNSAPDKSGLPSDRFSAERTGGSVSTLTIQRTQQEDSAVYLCASSLTGGGTEAFFGQGTRLTVV.

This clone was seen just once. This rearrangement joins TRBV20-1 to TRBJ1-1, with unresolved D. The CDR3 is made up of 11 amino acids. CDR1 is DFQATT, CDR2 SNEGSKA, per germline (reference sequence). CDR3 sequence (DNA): TGCAGCTTTTTTCCGAACACTGAAGCTTTCTTT. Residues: CSFFPNTEAFF.

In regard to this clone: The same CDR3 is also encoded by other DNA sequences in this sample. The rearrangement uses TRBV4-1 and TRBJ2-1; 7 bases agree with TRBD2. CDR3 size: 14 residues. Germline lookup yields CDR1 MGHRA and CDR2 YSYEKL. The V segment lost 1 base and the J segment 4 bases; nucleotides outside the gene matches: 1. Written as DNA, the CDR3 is TGCGCCAGCAGCCAAGGGGACTATTACAATGAGCAGTTCTTC. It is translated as CASSQGDYYNEQFF.

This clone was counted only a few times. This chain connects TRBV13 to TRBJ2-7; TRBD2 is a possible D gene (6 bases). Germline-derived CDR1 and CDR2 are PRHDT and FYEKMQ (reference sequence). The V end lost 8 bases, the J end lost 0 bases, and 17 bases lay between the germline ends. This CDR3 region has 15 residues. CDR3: CASGRDSEGSYEQYF. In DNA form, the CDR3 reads TGTGCCAGCGGACGGGACTCGGAGGGCTCCTACGAGCAGTACTTC.